Each of the 17 T cell receptor beta chains below was sequenced from the same sample in a study of cytotoxic CD8 clonotypes in ibrutinib-treated CLL. Produced via immunoSEQ multiplex PCR; TCRdb's table is partial and in-frame only. Of 140,000 to 150,000 clones in the sample, about 70% were seen once. The sequenced sample was PBMCs, obtained after 24 months of ibrutinib treatment. The receptor set was obtained from a human donor with chronic lymphocytic leukemia.

In its sample, this clone was seen a few times. This sequence joins TRBV28 and TRBJ2-4; tentatively, D is TRBD2 (5 bases). Per germline, CDR1 MDHEN and CDR2 SYDVKM. The CDR3 totals 13 residues. Trimming removed 11 bases at V and 1 base at J, with 12 bases between. CDR3 sequence reads: CAGSSSAKNIQYF. CDR3 DNA: TGTGCCGGATCTAGCTCGGCCAAAAACATTCAGTACTTC.

CDR3 amino acids: CASSVGTGWGEKLFF. The CDR3, as DNA: TGTGCCAGCAGCGTAGGGACAGGGTGGGGGGAAAAACTGTTTTTT. The chain joins TRBV9 to TRBJ1-4; 8 positions agree with TRBD1. The germline gives CDR1 SGDLS, CDR2 YYNGEE. V lost 0 bases, J lost 8 bases, and 6 bases stayed unmatched. This CDR3 spans 15 amino acids. The full variable domain, with the rest looked up from reference TRBV9 and TRBJ1-4, is DSGVTQTPKHLITATGQRVTLRCSPRSGDLSVYWYQQSLDQGLQFLIQYYNGEERAKGNILERFSAQQFPDLHSELNLSSLELGDSALYFCASSVGTGWGEKLFFGSGTQLSVL.

The chain combines TRBV5-1 with TRBJ2-5; D is unclear. Germline CDR1 SGHRS, CDR2 YFSETQ. Trimming removed 5 bases at V and 2 bases at J, with 4 bases between. The length of the CDR3 is 11 residues. CDR3 sequence: CASREQETQYF. As DNA, the CDR3 is TGCGCCAGCAGGGAACAAGAGACCCAGTACTTC. The full variable domain, completed using reference TRBV5-1 and TRBJ2-5, is KAGVTQTPRYLIKTRGQQVTLSCSPISGHRSVSWYQQTPGQGLQFLFEYFSETQRNKGNFPGRFSGRQFSNSRSEMNVSTLELGDSALYLCASREQETQYFGPGTRLLVL.

The chain uses TRBV4-3 and TRBJ1-5; D might be TRBD1 (6 bases). Trimming stripped 1 base from V and 7 bases from J, with 14 bases between. This CDR3 is 15 amino acids long. Germline assignment: CDR1 LGHNA and CDR2 YSLEER. CDR3 sequence reads: CASSQGSGDGQPQHF. The CDR3 DNA follows: TGCGCCAGCAGCCAAGGTTCAGGGGATGGACAGCCCCAGCATTTT.

Notes on this clone: A read error may produce the germline difference seen at one junction end. The gene calls are TRBV10-3 and TRBJ2-2, with 9 nucleotides matching TRBD2. The CDR3 extends over 14 amino acids. CDR1 and CDR2 from the germline V gene are ENHRY and SYGVKD. The CDR3 DNA reads as TGTGCCACCAGTGAAGCGGGGGGCCCCGGGGAGCTGTTTTTT. Its protein is CATSEAGGPGELFF.

The chain carries TRBV9 and TRBJ2-1; 9 nucleotides match TRBD2. Germline values: CDR1 SGDLS, CDR2 YYNGEE. This CDR3 is built from 13 residues. V gave up 2 bases and J gave up 13 bases; unmatched junction bases: 7. The CDR3: CASSVSGTSNQFF. As DNA, the CDR3 is TGTGCCAGCAGCGTCTCCGGGACTAGCAATCAGTTCTTC.

The chain has TRBV18 and TRBJ1-5, with D perhaps TRBD1 (5 bases). The CDR3 runs to 12 residues. V lost 8 bases to trimming and J lost 11 bases, with 16 bases between them. CDR1 KGHSH and CDR2 LQKENI come from the germline V gene. The CDR3 nucleotides read TGTGCCAGCGGCCGGGACCCTGGGGCCCAGCATTTT. It encodes CASGRDPGAQHF.

This rearrangement joins TRBV11-3 to TRBJ2-7; TRBD2 matches 13 bases. After removal of 5 bases from V and 4 bases from J, the junction contained 5 bases not matched to a gene. This CDR3 has 15 residues. The V gene's germline CDR1 is SGHNT and CDR2 YENEEA. CDR3 coding DNA: TGTGCCAGCAGCCACGGGACTAGCGGGATGTACGAGCAGTACTTC. Its protein is CASSHGTSGMYEQYF.

This clone has just a few counts. In DNA, the CDR3 is TGTGCCAGCAGCTCCCCCCCCGGCGGGGGGTCCATGAACACTGAAGCTTTCTTT. Translation: CASSSPPGGGSMNTEAFF. This chain connects TRBV7-2 to TRBJ1-1; D possibly corresponds to TRBD1 (5 bases). The CDR3 is made up of 18 amino acids. CDR1 SGHTA and CDR2 FQGNSA come from the germline V gene. V was cut by 4 bases and J by 0 bases, with 21 bases left in between.

There are a few counts of this clone. The CDR3 bases are TGTGCCAGCAGCTTAGCGTGGGGGAGCAATCAGCCCCAGCATTTT. Translated: CASSLAWGSNQPQHF. The J gene is TRBJ1-5, the V gene TRBV7-6; tentatively, D is TRBD1 (5 bases). Trimming took 0 bases from V and 1 from J, leaving 7 bases between them. This CDR3 spans 15 amino acids. CDR1 and CDR2 from the germline V gene are SGHVS and FNYEAQ.

The chain carries TRBV30 and TRBJ1-2, with D tentatively TRBD1 (6 bases). CDR1 is GTSNPN and CDR2 is SVGIG in the germline V gene (reference sequence). The V gene lost 2 bases and the J gene lost 4 bases, with 17 bases spanning the gap. The length of the CDR3 is 15 residues. In DNA, the CDR3 is TGTGCCTGGAGTCCCCCGGTGACGGGGGCCTATGGCTACACCTTC. Its translation: CAWSPPVTGAYGYTF.

This clone was seen only a few times. This chain connects TRBV6-5 to TRBJ1-3, with no clear D. The V end was cut by 6 bases, the J end by 4 bases, with 13 bases between. This CDR3 is built from 14 residues. Per the germline V gene, CDR1 is MNHEY and CDR2 is SVGAGI. The CDR3: CASSPVVPGNTIYF. The CDR3 DNA reads as TGTGCCAGCAGCCCCGTTGTCCCCGGAAACACCATATATTTT.

The DNA for the CDR3 is TGTGCCAGCAGTTACCACAGGAACTTGAACACTGAAGCTTTCTTT. Amino acid sequence: CASSYHRNLNTEAFF. The V gene is TRBV6-5, the J gene TRBJ1-1, with D possibly matching TRBD1 (5 bases). In germline, CDR1 is MNHEY, CDR2 SVGAGI. Trimming cost V 2 bases and J 0 bases, with 10 bases left between them. The CDR3 is made up of 15 amino acids.

V usage is TRBV18 and J usage is TRBJ2-7; no definite D call. The germline V and J ends were trimmed by 2 bases and 5 bases, with 4 bases remaining between them. Germline values: CDR1 KGHSH, CDR2 LQKENI. The CDR3 covers 11 residues. CDR3 bases: TGTGCCAGCTCACCAGCCCACGAGCAGTACTTC. Protein sequence: CASSPAHEQYF.

This sequence joins TRBV6-5 and TRBJ2-5, with D tentatively TRBD1 (6 bases). V was cut by 2 bases and J by 5 bases, with 15 bases left in between. Germline V gene data show CDR1 as MNHEY and CDR2 as SVGAGI. CDR3 length: 15 residues. CDR3 sequence: CASSYRRGGGETQYF. The CDR3 nucleotides are TGTGCCAGCAGTTACCGCAGGGGCGGTGGGGAGACCCAGTACTTC.

This chain uses TRBV4-3 with TRBJ2-7; D gene uncertain. Germline lookup yields CDR1 LGHNA and CDR2 YSLEER. CDR3 length: 16 residues. Trimming stripped 0 bases from V and 2 bases from J, with 14 bases between. For the CDR3, the DNA is TGCGCCAGCAGCCAAGATAGGCGCCCTGCAGCCTACGAGCAGTACTTC. The encoded protein is CASSQDRRPAAYEQYF.

The chain employs TRBV15 and TRBJ2-3, with 7 bases aligning to TRBD2. This CDR3 region has 16 residues. J was trimmed by 4 bases and V by 0 bases; bases with no gene match: 7. Germline loops: CDR1 LNHNV, CDR2 YYDKDF (reference sequence). As DNA, the CDR3 is TGTGCCACCAGCAGAGATGGGAGGGGCAGGGCAGATACGCAGTATTTT. Its protein is CATSRDGRGRADTQYF.